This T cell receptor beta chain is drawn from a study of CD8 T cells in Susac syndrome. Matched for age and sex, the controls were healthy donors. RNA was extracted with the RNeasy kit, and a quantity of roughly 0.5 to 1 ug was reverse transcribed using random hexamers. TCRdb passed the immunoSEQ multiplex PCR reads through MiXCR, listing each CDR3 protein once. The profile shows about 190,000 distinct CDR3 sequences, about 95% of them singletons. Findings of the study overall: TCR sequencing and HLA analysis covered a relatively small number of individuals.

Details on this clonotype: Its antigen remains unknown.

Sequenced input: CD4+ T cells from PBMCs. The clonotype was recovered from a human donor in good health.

CDR3 sequence: CASSSLGQNTGELFF. DNA for the CDR3: TGTGCCAGCAGCTCTTTGGGACAAAACACCGGGGAGCTGTTTTTT. The chain uses TRBV7-2 and TRBJ2-2; the D gene is possibly TRBD1 (6 bases). V shed 4 bases and J shed 2 bases, with 11 bases lying between them. This CDR3 spans 15 amino acids. Germline V lookup: CDR1 SGHTA, CDR2 FQGNSA.